The 5 T cell receptor beta chains reported below all come from one sample, sequenced in a study of beta chain features in type 1 diabetes. Points from the study as a whole: Shortening that was moderate but significant affected the TCRB CDR3s of Type 1 diabetes patients in all four CD4+ subsets.

The study reverse transcribed the entire isolated RNA, so it sequenced expressed TCRB transcripts. Profiled with immunoSEQ multiplex PCR; TCRdb holds only in-frame clones, not every one. Of 160,000 or so clones in the sample, 8% to 9.5% were seen once. Their antigens are not known. Sequencing was carried out using central memory CD4+ T cells from blood. Receptors were obtained from a woman younger than 35 with type 1 diabetes.

This clone was observed a handful of times. The chain couples TRBV4-1 to TRBJ2-3, with TRBD2 matching 8 bases. Per germline, CDR1 MGHRA and CDR2 YSYEKL. Trimming took 5 bases from V and 5 from J; bases not matched to a gene: 12. This CDR3 has 16 residues. Here the CDR3 reads CASSGVERERLDTQYF. CDR3 DNA sequence: TGCGCCAGCAGCGGAGTGGAGCGGGAGCGTCTAGATACGCAGTATTTT.

This clone was observed a few times. The chain combines TRBV29-1 with TRBJ2-7, with TRBD1 as a possible D gene (6 bases). Trimming stripped 4 bases from V and 2 bases from J, with 12 bases between. Looked up from germline, CDR1 is SQVTM and CDR2 is ANQGSEA. The CDR3 is 13 residues long. CDR3: CSVVGQFTYEQYF. The CDR3 region has the DNA TGCAGCGTTGTTGGACAGTTCACCTACGAGCAGTACTTC.

CDR3 loop: CASSRDRGSTEAFF. The CDR3, as DNA: TGTGCCAGCAGTCGGGACCGGGGGTCTACTGAAGCTTTCTTT. V gene TRBV6-5 combines with J gene TRBJ1-1, with TRBD1 as a possible D gene (5 bases). V shed 5 bases and J shed 5 bases, with 15 bases lying between them. This CDR3 is built from 14 residues. Germline CDR1 is MNHEY and CDR2 is SVGAGI.

The rearrangement links TRBV30 to TRBJ1-1, with D tentatively TRBD1 (5 bases). From germline, CDR1 is GTSNPN and CDR2 SVGIG (reference sequence). The CDR3 runs 13 residues. V lost 0 bases to trimming and J lost 5 bases, with 10 bases between them. In nucleotides, the CDR3 is TGTGCCTGGAGTGTAGGAGGGGTGACTGAAGCTTTCTTT. Translating it yields CAWSVGGVTEAFF.

This clone was observed a few times. The J gene is TRBJ2-7, the V gene TRBV7-2, with 10 nucleotides matching TRBD2. The CDR3 length is 17 residues. The germline gives CDR1 SGHTA, CDR2 FQGNSA. The junction had 6 bases not matched to a gene; V was cut back by 1 base and J by 0 bases. Written as DNA, the CDR3 is TGTGCCAGCAGCTTAGTGGCTAGCGGGAGTGGCTCCTACGAGCAGTACTTC. Translated: CASSLVASGSGSYEQYF.